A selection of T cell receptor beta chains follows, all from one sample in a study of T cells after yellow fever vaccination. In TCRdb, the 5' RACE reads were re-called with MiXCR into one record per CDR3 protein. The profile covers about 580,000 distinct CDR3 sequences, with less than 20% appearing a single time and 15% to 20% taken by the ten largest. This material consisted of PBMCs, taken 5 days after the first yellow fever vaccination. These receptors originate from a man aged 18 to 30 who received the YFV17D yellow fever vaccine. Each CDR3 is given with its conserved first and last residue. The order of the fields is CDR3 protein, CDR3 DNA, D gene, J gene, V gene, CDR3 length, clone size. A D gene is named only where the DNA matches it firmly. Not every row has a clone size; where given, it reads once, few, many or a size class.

CASRPRPGNTIYF	TGTGCCAGCAGACCTAGGCCTGGAAACACCATATATTTT	-	TRBJ1-3	TRBV2	13	few
CASSTESGTDTQYF	TGTGCCAGCAGTACCGAGTCGGGCACAGATACGCAGTATTTT	-	TRBJ2-3	TRBV6-5	14	-
CSARGGGLGYTF	TGCAGTGCTAGAGGGGGGGGGCTGGGCTACACCTTC	-	TRBJ1-2	TRBV20-1	12	few
CSVSDNMNTEAFF	TGCAGCGTTTCGGACAACATGAACACTGAAGCTTTCTTT	-	TRBJ1-1	TRBV29-1	13	-
CSARSGGSSYEQYF	TGCAGTGCTAGAAGCGGGGGGAGCTCCTACGAGCAGTACTTC	TRBD2	TRBJ2-7	TRBV20-1	14	-
CASSQERALDEQYF	TGCGCCAGCAGCCAAGAGAGGGCGCTCGACGAGCAGTACTTC	-	TRBJ2-7	TRBV4-1	14	-
CASSQDQGQIYGYTF	TGCGCCAGCAGCCAAGACCAGGGACAGATCTATGGCTACACCTTC	TRBD1	TRBJ1-2	TRBV4-1	15	-
CASSQYGRGETQYF	TGTGCCAGCAGCCAATACGGAAGGGGGGAGACCCAGTACTTC	-	TRBJ2-5	TRBV3-1	14	-
CSAGELRNQPQHF	TGCAGCGCCGGGGAGCTCCGCAATCAGCCCCAGCATTTT	-	TRBJ1-5	TRBV29-1	13	many
CASSNSAGYEQYF	TGTGCCAGCAGCAATTCGGCGGGATACGAGCAGTACTTC	-	TRBJ2-7	TRBV4-2	13	-
CASSIVLDNEQFF	TGTGCCAGTAGTATAGTCTTGGACAATGAGCAGTTCTTC	-	TRBJ2-1	TRBV19	13	few
CASSPRGQGRKAF	TGTGCCAGCAGTCCGAGGGGACAGGGGCGAAAAGCCTTC	TRBD1	TRBJ1-2	TRBV7-3	13	-
CASSKLAGGPETQYF	TGTGCCAGCAGCAAACTAGCGGGGGGGCCGGAGACCCAGTACTTC	TRBD2	TRBJ2-5	TRBV7-3	15	few